These T cell receptor beta chains were read from a single sample in a study of tumor-infiltrating lymphocytes in primary liver carcinoma. TCRdb processed the multiplex PCR reads anew with MiXCR; each CDR3 protein has one entry. The sample records hundreds of thousands of distinct CDR3 sequences, 60% to 80% being singletons. Sequencing used peripheral blood. These receptors all stem from a man aged 40-55 years with primary liver carcinoma and hepatitis B virus infection. Both conserved end residues are part of each CDR3.

V gene	J gene	CDR3 protein
TRBV28	TRBJ2-7	CVSRHRETPYEQYF
TRBV30	TRBJ2-1	CAWGGVTGGRDNEQFF
TRBV6-5	TRBJ2-1	CASHSGRRVGGEQFF
TRBV7-9	TRBJ1-1	CASSPQGLEAFF
TRBV6-5	TRBJ2-1	CASSYSGIRGMGEQFF
TRBV10-3	TRBJ2-1	CAIIGSGNYNEQFF
TRBV6-5	TRBJ2-7	CASSPYVGGHYF
TRBV6-1	TRBJ2-7	CASSQTGFTYEQYF
TRBV20-1	TRBJ2-3	CSAIGLGADTQYF
TRBV11-2	TRBJ2-7	CASSLAPGTGSYEQYF
TRBV15	TRBJ2-1	CATSGHPRLYNEQFF
TRBV5-8	TRBJ2-7	CASSLTGRRPYEQYF
TRBV5-8	TRBJ2-1	CTSSLGSGPLGNEQFF
TRBV10-2	TRBJ2-1	CASQTWGGANGYNEQFF
TRBV10-3	TRBJ2-7	CAISESQGKRSSYEQYF
TRBV14	TRBJ2-5	CASSQVPNAGTGWTQYF
TRBV5-4	TRBJ2-5	CASSRKPAQETQYF
TRBV4-2	TRBJ2-2	CASQTHFWGQNTGELFF
TRBV4-1	TRBJ2-1	CASSQDRAGGLNEQFF
TRBV12-3/TRBV12-4	TRBJ2-3	CASSLYSSNTDTQYF
TRBV5-1	TRBJ2-5	CVSSLGLAGVGETQYF
TRBV7-3	TRBJ2-5	CASSLTAPSGGETQYF
TRBV6-6	TRBJ2-1	CAGSRDVSYNEQFF
TRBV6-1	TRBJ1-5	CASSETGETLQHF
TRBV4-2	TRBJ2-2	CASSRDFRNTGELFF
TRBV12-3/TRBV12-4	TRBJ2-1	CAISDSGKGEQFF
TRBV10-3	TRBJ1-4	CAISAGTGLKINEKLFF
TRBV6-2/TRBV6-3	TRBJ2-1	CASRETYNEQFF